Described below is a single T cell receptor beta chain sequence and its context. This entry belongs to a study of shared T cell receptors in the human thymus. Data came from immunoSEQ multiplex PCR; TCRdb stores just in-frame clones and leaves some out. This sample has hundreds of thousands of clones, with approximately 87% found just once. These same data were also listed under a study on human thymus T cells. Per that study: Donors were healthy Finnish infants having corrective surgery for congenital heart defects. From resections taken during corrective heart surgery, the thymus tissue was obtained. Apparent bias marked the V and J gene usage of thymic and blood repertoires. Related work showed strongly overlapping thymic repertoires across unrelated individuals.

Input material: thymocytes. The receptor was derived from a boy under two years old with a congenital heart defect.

This CDR3 is CASSGVRGVSNQPQHF. CDR3 coding DNA: TGTGCCAGCAGTGGGGTCAGGGGGGTTAGCAATCAGCCCCAGCATTTT. The chain combines TRBV6-1 with TRBJ1-5; 7 bases are shared with TRBD1. Germline V gene data show CDR1 as MNHNS and CDR2 as SASEGT. The V gene end was trimmed by 4 bases and the J gene end by 0 bases; junction bases not matched to a gene: 6. The CDR3 covers 16 residues.